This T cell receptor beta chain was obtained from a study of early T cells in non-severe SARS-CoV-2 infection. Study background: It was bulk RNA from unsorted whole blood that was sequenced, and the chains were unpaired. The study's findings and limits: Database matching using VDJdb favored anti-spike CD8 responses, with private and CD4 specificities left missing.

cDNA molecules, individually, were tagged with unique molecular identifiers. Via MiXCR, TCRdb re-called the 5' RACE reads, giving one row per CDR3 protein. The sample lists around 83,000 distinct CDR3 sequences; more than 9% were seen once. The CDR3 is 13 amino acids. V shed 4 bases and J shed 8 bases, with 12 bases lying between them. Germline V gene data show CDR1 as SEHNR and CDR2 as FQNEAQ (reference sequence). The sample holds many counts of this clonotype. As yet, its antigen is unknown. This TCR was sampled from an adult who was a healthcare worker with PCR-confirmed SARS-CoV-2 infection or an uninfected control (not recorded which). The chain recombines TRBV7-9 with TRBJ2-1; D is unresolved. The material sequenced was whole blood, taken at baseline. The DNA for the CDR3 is TGTGCCAGCAGCTCCTTGACTGGGGATGAGCAGTTCTTC. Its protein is CASSSLTGDEQFF.